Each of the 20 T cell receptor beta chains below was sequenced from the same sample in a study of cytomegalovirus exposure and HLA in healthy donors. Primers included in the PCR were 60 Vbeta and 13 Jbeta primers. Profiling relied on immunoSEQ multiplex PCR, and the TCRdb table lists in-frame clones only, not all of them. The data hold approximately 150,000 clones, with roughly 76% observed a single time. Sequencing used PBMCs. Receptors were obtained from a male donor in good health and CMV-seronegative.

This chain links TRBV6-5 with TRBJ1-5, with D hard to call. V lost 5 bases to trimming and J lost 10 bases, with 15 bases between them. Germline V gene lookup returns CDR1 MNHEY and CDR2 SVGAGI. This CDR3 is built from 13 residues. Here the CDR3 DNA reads TGTGCCAGCAGTGTGCAGATCCAAGAACCCCAGCATTTT. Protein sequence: CASSVQIQEPQHF.

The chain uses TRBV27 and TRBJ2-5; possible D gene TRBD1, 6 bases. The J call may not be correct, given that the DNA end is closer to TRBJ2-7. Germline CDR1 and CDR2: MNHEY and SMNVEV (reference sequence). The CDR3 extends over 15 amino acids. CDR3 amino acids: CASSSGPQGYYEQYF. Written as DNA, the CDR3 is TGTGCCAGCAGTTCCGGACCACAGGGTTACTACGAGCAGTACTTC.

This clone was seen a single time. The CDR3, as DNA: TGTGCCAGCACCCTGGAGAGGCACTCACCCCTCCACTTT. This encodes CASTLERHSPLHF. The chain is built from TRBV6-1 and TRBJ1-6, with no clear D. Deletions cut 7 bases from V and 10 bases from J, with 14 bases between. Germline CDR1 and CDR2: MNHNS and SASEGT. The CDR3 extends over 13 amino acids.

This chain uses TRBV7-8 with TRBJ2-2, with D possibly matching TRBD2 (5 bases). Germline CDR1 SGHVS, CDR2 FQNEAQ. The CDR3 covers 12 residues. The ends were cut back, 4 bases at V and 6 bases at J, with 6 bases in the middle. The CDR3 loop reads CASSSRAGELFF. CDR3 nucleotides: TGTGCCAGCAGCTCGAGGGCCGGGGAGCTGTTTTTT. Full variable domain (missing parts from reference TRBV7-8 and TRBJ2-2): GAGVSQSPRYKVAKRGQDVALRCDPISGHVSLFWYQQALGQGPEFLTYFQNEAQLDKSGLPSDRFFAERPEGSVSTLKIQRTQQEDSAVYLCASSSRAGELFFGEGSRLTVL.

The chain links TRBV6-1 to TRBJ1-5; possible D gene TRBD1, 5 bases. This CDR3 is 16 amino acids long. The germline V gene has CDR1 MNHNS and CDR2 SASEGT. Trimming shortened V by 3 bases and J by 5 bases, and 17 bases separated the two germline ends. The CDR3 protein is CASSDGGVGFYQPQHF. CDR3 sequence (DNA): TGTGCCAGCAGTGACGGAGGGGTTGGGTTTTATCAGCCCCAGCATTTT.

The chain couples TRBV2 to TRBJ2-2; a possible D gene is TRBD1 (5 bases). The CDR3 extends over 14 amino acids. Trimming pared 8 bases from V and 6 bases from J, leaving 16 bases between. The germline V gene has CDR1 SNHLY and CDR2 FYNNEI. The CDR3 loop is CASGRQLFAGELFF. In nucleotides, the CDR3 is TGTGCCAGCGGACGACAGTTGTTCGCCGGGGAGCTGTTTTTT.

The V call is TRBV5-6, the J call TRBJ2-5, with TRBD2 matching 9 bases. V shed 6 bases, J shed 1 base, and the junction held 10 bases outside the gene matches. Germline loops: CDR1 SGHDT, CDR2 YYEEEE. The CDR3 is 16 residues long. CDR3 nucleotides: TGTGCCAGCACCATAGGCCCTAGCGGGGTCCAAGAGACCCAGTACTTC. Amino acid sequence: CASTIGPSGVQETQYF.

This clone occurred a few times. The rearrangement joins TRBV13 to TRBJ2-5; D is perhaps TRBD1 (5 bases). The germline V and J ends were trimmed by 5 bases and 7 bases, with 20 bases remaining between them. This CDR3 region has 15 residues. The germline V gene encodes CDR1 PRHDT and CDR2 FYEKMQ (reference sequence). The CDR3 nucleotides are TGTGCCAGCAGCCCGGAGCGAGGACACCAACTGACCCAGTACTTC. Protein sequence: CASSPERGHQLTQYF.

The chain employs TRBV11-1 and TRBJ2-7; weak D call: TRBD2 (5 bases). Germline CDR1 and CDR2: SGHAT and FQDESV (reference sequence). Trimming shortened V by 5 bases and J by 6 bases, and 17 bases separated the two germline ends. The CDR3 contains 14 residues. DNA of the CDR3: TGTGCCAGCAGCCCAAGCGGAAATAGACGCGAGCAGTACTTC. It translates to CASSPSGNRREQYF.

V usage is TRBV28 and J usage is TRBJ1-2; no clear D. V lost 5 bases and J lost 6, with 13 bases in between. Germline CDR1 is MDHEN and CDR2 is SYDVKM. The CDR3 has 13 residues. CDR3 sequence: CASSPNRVDGYTF. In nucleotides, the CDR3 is TGTGCCAGCAGTCCCAATCGGGTCGATGGCTACACCTTC.

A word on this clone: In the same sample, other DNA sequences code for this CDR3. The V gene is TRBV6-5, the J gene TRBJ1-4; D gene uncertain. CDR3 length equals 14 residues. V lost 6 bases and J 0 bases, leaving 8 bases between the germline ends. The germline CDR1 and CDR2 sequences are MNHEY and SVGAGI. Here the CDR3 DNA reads TGTGCCAGCAGGCGACTTGCAACTAATGAAAAACTGTTTTTT. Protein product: CASRRLATNEKLFF.

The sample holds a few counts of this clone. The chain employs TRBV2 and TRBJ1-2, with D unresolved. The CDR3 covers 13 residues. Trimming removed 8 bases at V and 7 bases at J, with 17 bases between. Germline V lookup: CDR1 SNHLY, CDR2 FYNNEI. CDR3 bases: TGTGCCAGCCCGGTCGGCTGGCGGGGTGGCTACACCTTC. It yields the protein CASPVGWRGGYTF.

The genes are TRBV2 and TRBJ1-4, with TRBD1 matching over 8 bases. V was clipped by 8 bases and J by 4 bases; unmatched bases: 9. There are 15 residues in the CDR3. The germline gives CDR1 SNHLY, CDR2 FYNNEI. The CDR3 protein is CASQHKDRVNEKLFF. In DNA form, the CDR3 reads TGTGCCAGCCAGCATAAGGACAGGGTTAATGAAAAACTGTTTTTT.

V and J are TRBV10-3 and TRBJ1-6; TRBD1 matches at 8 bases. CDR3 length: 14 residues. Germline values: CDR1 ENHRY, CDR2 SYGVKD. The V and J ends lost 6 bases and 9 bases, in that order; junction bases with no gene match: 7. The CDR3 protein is CAISGTGRSSPLHF. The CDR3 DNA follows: TGTGCCATCAGCGGGACAGGTAGAAGTTCACCCCTCCACTTT.

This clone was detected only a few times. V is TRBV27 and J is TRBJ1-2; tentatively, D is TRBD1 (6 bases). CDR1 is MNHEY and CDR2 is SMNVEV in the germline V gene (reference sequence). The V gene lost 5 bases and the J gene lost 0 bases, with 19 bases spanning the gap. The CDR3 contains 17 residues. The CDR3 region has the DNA TGTGCCAGCAGTAAAAACCGGGACACGCATTCTAACTATGGCTACACCTTC. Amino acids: CASSKNRDTHSNYGYTF.

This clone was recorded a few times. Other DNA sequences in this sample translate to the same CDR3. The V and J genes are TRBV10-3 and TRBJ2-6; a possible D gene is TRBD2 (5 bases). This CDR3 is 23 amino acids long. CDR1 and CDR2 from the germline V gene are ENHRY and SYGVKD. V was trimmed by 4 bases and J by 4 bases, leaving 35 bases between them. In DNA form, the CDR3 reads TGTGCCATCAGTGCACTGCGGTCCCGAGGGTTTTTGAACAAATCGGCCGGGGCCAACGTCCTGACTTTC. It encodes CAISALRSRGFLNKSAGANVLTF.

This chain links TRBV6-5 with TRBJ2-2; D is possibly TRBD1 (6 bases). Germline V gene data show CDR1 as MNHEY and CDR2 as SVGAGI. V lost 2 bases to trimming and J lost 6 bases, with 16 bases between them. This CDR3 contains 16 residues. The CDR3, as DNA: TGTGCCAGCAGTTACCTCAGGGGCGCCGGGTCCGGGGAGCTGTTTTTT. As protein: CASSYLRGAGSGELFF.

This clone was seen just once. The CDR3 sequence is CASSQNTGGKTGELFF. The CDR3 coding sequence is TGCGCCAGCAGCCAGAACACAGGGGGAAAGACCGGGGAGCTGTTTTTT. V gene TRBV4-1 combines with J gene TRBJ2-2, with TRBD1 matching 8 bases. The length of the CDR3 is 16 residues. The V gene's germline CDR1 is MGHRA and CDR2 YSYEKL. Trimming removed 3 bases from V and 5 bases from J; junction bases left unmatched: 8.

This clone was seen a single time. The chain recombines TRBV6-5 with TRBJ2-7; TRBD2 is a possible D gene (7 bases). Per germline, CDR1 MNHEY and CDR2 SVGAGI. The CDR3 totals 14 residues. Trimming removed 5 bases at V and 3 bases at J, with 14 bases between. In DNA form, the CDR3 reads TGTGCCAGCAGTGAGTGGGGGGGGCTCTACGAGCAGTACTTC. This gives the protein CASSEWGGLYEQYF.

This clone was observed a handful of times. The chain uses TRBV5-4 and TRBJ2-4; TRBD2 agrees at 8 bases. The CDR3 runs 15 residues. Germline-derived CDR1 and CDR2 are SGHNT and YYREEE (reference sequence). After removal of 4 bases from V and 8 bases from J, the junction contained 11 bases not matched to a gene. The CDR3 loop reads CASSPGGAGVDIQYF. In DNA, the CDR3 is TGTGCCAGCAGCCCCGGGGGGGCCGGAGTTGACATTCAGTACTTC.